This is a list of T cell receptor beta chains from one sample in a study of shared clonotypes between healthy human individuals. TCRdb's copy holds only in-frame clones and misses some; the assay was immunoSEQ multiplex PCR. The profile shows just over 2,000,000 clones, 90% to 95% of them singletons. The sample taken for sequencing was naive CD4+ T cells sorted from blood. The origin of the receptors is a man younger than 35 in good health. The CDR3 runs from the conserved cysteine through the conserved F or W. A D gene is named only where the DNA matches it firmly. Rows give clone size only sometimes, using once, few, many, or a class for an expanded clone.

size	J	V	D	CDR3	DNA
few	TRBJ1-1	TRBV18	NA	CASSPPNLPEAFF	TGTGCCAGCTCACCACCGAATCTCCCTGAAGCTTTCTTT
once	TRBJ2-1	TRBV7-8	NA	CASSPRGSGYERFF	TGTGCCAGCAGCCCCCGGGGTAGCGGATACGAGCGGTTCTTC
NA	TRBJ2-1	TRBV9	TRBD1	CASSLTGTGFYEQFF	TGTGCCAGCAGCTTAACCGGGACAGGGTTCTATGAGCAGTTCTTC
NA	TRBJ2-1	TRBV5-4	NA	CASSFSWSSGGEQFF	TGTGCCAGCAGCTTTTCGTGGTCTTCCGGTGGTGAGCAGTTCTTC
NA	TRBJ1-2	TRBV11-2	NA	CASSLTGGGGYTF	TGTGCCAGCAGCTTAACCGGGGGTGGCGGCTACACCTTC
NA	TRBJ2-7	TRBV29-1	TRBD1	CSVKDRSYEQYF	TGCAGCGTTAAGGACAGGAGCTACGAGCAGTACTTC
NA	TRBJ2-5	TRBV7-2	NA	CASSSSGRDQYF	TGTGCCAGCAGCTCCAGCGGAAGAGACCAGTACTTC
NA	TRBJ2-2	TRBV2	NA	CASSGQMNTGELFF	TGTGCCAGCAGTGGACAGATGAACACCGGGGAGCTGTTTTTT
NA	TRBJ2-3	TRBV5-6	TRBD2	CASSPVGVAGGPDTQYF	TGTGCCAGCAGCCCCGTAGGGGTAGCGGGAGGGCCAGATACGCAGTATTTT
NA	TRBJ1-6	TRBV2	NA	CASLREDNSPLHF	TGTGCCAGTCTACGGGAAGATAATTCACCCCTCCACTTT
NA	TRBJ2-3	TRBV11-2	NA	CASRRTATDTQYF	TGTGCCAGCAGGCGGACTGCAACAGATACGCAGTATTTT
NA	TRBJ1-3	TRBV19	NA	CASSRTAHSGNTIYF	TGTGCCAGTAGTAGGACGGCCCACTCTGGAAACACCATATATTTT
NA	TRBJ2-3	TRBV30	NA	CAAAPTGLLTDTQYF	TGTGCCGCCGCCCCCACTGGACTCCTCACAGATACGCAGTATTTT
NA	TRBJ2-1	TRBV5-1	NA	CASSLRRGAAYNEQFF	TGCGCCAGCAGCTTGAGACGGGGGGCCGCCTACAATGAGCAGTTCTTC
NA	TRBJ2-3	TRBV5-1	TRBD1	CASSPEGTVLTDTQYF	TGCGCCAGCAGCCCCGAGGGGACAGTTCTGACAGATACGCAGTATTTT
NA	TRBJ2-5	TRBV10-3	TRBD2	CAISVAGGLQETQYF	TGTGCCATCAGTGTAGCGGGGGGCCTCCAAGAGACCCAGTACTTC
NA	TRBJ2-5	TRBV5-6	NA	CASSRWGGETQYF	TGTGCCAGCAGCCGGTGGGGAGGAGAGACCCAGTACTTC
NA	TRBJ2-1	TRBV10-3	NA	CAISESTESYNEQFF	TGTGCCATCAGTGAGTCGACCGAGTCCTACAATGAGCAGTTCTTC
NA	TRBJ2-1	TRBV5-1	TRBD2	CASSDGLAGYNEQFF	TGCGCCAGCAGCGACGGACTAGCGGGATACAATGAGCAGTTCTTC
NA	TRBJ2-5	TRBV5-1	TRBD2	CASGLSTSVAAETQYF	TGCGCCAGCGGCTTGTCGACTAGCGTGGCGGCAGAGACCCAGTACTTC
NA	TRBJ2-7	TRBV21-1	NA	CASSLQGQLPRPSYEQYF	TGTGCCAGCAGCCTTCAGGGGCAGCTTCCCAGACCCTCCTACGAGCAGTACTTC
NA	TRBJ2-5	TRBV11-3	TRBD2	CASSSPGLAGEETQYF	TGTGCCAGCAGCTCTCCGGGACTAGCGGGAGAAGAGACCCAGTACTTC
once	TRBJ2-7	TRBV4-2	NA	CASSQDSAASYEQYF	TGTGCCAGCAGCCAAGATTCTGCGGCCTCCTACGAGCAGTACTTC
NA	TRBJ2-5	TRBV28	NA	CASRVRLQETQYF	TGTGCCAGCAGAGTAAGGCTGCAAGAGACCCAGTACTTC
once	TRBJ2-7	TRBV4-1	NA	CASSQWDGAVEQYF	TGCGCCAGCAGCCAGTGGGACGGAGCGGTAGAGCAGTACTTC
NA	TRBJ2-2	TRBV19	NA	CASYGQASTGELFF	TGTGCCAGTTACGGTCAGGCGAGCACCGGGGAGCTGTTTTTT
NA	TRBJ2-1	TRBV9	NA	CASSVGTDGDEQFF	TGTGCCAGCAGCGTAGGGACAGATGGGGATGAGCAGTTCTTC